This T cell receptor (beta chain) was retrieved from a study of naive and memory T cell subsets. CDR1 and CDR2 from the germline V gene are SGHRS and YFSETQ. V was cut by 0 bases and J by 2 bases, with 8 bases left in between. The length of the CDR3 is 14 residues. Cells stained for CD3, CD4, CD8, CD45RA and CD27 were sorted into four subsets. Both TRBC1 and TRBC2 were covered by a beta constant-region primer of two equimolar oligonucleotides. Nested alpha and beta constant-region primers with the SP2 primer drove four PCR rounds on ligated cDNA. An oligonucleotide with the SP2 primer and a 12-nucleotide UMI was ligated to the cDNA 3' end. TCRdb reprocessed the UMI-ligation and nested PCR reads via MiXCR and lists one record per CDR3 protein. Here the sample spans 20,000 to 25,000 distinct CDR3 sequences, around 8.8% being singletons.

This clonotype originated in a human donor in good health. J is TRBJ1-2 and V is TRBV5-1; D is ambiguous. The sample taken for sequencing was central memory CD8+ T cells from blood. CDR3 residues: CASSLVGGNYGYTF. CDR3 DNA: TGCGCCAGCAGCTTGGTGGGAGGGAACTATGGCTACACCTTC.